This entry concerns a single T cell receptor (beta chain). Germline CDR1 and CDR2: SGDLS and YYNGEE. V shed 4 bases and J 3 bases; nucleotides not matched to a gene: 12. The CDR3 is 16 amino acids. The data stem from a study of T-cell memory formation after mild COVID-19. TCRdb passed the 5' RACE reads through MiXCR, listing each CDR3 protein once. This table holds 350,000 to 400,000 distinct CDR3 sequences, roughly 20% found once. The sequenced sample was PBMCs or a T cell subset sorted from them (not recorded which). This chain connects TRBV9 to TRBJ2-7; TRBD1 matches 8 bases. This TCR derives from an adult woman who had mild COVID-19 (a few samples of this study predate the infection). Cell type and time point are not known. CDR3 protein: CASSFAADRGDYEQYF. The CDR3 region has the DNA TGTGCCAGCAGCTTCGCGGCAGACAGGGGTGACTACGAGCAGTACTTC.